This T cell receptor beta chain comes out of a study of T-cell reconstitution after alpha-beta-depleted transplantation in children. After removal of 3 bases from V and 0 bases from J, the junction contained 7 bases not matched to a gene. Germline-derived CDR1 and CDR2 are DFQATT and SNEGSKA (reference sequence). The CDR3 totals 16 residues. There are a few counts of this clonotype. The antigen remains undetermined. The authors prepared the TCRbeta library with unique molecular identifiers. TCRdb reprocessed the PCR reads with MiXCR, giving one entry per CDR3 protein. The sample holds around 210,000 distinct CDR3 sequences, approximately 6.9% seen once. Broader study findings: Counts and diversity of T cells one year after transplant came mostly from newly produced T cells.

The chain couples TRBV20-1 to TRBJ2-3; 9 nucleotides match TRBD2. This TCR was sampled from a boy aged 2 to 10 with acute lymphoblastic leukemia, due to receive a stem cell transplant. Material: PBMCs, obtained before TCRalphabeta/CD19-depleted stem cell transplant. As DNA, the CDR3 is TGCAGTGCTAGTAGCGGGAGTTCCATTAGCACAGATACGCAGTATTTT. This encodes CSASSGSSISTDTQYF.